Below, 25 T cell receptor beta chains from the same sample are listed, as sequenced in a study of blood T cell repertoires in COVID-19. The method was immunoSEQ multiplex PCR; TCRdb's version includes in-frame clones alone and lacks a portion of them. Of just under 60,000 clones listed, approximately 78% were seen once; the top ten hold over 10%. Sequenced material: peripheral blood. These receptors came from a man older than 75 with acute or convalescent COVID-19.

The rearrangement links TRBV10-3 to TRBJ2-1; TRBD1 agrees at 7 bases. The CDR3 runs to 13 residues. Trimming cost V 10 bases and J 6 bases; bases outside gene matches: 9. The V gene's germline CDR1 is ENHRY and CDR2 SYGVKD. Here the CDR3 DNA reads TGTGCCACCCTCGGGACAGCAGGCAATGAGCAGTTCTTC. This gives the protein CATLGTAGNEQFF.

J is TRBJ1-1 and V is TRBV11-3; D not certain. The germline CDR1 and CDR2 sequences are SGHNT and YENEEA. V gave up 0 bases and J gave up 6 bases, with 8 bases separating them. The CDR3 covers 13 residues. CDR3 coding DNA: TGTGCCAGCAGCTTAGACAGGTCCCCTGAAGCTTTCTTT. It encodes CASSLDRSPEAFF.

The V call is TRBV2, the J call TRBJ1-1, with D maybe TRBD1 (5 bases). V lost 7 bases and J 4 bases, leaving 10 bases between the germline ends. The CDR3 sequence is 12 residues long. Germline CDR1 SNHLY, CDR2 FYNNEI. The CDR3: CASTRVSTEAFF. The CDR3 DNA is TGTGCCAGCACCAGGGTGAGCACTGAAGCTTTCTTT.

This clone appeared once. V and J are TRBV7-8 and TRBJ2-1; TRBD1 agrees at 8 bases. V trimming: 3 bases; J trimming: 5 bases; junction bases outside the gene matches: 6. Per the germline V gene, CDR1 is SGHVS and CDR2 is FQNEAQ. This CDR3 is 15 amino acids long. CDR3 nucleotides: TGTGCCAGCAGCTTTCCTCAGACAGGGGACAATGAGCAGTTCTTC. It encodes CASSFPQTGDNEQFF.

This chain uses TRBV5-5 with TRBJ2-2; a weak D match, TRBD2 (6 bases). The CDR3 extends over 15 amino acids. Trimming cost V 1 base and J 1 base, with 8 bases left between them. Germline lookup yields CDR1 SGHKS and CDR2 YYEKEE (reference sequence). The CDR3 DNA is TGTGCCAGCAGCTTGTTGCGGGGGAACACCGGGGAGCTGTTTTTT. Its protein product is CASSLLRGNTGELFF.

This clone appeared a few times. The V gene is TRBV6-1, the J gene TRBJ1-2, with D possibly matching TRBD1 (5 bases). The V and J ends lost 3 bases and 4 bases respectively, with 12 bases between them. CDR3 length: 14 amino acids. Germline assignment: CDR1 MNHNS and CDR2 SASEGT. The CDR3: CASSEIAGVYGYTF. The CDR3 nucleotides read TGTGCCAGCAGTGAGATTGCGGGGGTCTATGGCTACACCTTC.

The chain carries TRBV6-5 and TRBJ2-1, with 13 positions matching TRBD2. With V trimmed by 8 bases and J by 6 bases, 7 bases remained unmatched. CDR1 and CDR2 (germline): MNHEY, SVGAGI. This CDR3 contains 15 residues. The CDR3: CASQLTSGRANEQFF. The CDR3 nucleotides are TGTGCCAGCCAGCTTACTAGCGGGAGGGCCAATGAGCAGTTCTTC.

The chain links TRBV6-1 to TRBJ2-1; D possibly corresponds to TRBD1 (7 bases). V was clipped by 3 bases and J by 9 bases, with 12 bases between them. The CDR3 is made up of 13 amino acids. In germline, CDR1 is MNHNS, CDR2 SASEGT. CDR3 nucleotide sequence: TGTGCCAGCAGTGATCAGGGGGGTACTGAGCAGTTCTTC. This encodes CASSDQGGTEQFF.

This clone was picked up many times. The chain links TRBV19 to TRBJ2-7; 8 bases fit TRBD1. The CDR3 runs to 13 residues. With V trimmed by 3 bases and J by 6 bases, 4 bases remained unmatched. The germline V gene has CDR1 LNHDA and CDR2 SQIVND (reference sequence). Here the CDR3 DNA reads TGTGCCAGTAGTATTGGACAGGGTGGCGAGCAGTACTTC. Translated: CASSIGQGGEQYF. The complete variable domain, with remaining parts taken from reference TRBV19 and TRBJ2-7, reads DGGITQSPKYLFRKEGQNVTLSCEQNLNHDAMYWYRQDPGQGLRLIYYSQIVNDFQKGDIAEGYSVSREKKESFPLTVTSAQKNPTAFYLCASSIGQGGEQYFGPGTRLTVT.

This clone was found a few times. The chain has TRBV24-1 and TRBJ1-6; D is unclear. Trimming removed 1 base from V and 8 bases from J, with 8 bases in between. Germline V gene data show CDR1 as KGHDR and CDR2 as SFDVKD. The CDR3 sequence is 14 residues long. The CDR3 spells CATSDFDKDSPLHF. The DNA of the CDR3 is TGTGCCACCAGTGATTTTGACAAGGATTCACCCCTCCACTTT.

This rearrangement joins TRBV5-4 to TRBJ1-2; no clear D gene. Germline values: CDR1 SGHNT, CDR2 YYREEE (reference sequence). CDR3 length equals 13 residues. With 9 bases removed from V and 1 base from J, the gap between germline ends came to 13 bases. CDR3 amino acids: CATPAGDNYGYTF. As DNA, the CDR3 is TGTGCCACCCCCGCCGGGGATAACTATGGCTACACCTTC.

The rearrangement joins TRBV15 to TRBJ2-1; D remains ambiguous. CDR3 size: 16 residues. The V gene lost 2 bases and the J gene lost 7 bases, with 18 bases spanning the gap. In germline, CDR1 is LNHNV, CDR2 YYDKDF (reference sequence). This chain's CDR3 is CATSRPLSEPTNEQFF. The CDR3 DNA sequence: TGTGCCACCAGCAGACCCCTCAGCGAGCCCACGAATGAGCAGTTCTTC.

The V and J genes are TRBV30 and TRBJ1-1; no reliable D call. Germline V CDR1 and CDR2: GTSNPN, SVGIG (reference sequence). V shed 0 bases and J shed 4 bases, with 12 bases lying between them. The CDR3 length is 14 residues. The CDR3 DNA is TGTGCCTGGAGTGTACCCGGGGTGTTCACTGAAGCTTTCTTT. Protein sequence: CAWSVPGVFTEAFF.

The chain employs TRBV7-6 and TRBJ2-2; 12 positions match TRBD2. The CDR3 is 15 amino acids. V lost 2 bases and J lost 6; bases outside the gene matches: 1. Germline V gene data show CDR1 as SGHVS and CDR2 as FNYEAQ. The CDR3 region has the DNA TGTGCCAGCAGCTTAAGACTAGCGGGGGCCGGGGAGCTGTTTTTT. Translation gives CASSLRLAGAGELFF.

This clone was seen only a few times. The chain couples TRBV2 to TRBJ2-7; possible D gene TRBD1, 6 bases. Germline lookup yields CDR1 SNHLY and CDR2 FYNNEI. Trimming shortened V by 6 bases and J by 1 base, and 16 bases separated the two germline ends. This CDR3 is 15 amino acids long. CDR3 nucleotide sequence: TGTGCCAGCAGGAGGGAACAGGGCTCTTCCTACGAGCAGTACTTC. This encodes CASRREQGSSYEQYF.

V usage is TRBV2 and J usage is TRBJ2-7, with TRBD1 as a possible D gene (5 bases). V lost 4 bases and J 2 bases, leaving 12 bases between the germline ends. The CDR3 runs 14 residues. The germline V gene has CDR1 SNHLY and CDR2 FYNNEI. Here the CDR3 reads CASSVVTGPYEQYF. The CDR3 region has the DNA TGTGCCAGCAGTGTCGTTACAGGCCCCTACGAGCAGTACTTC. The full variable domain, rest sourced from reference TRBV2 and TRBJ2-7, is EPEVTQTPSHQVTQMGQEVILRCVPISNHLYFYWYRQILGQKVEFLVSFYNNEISEKSEIFDDQFSVERPDGSNFTLKIRSTKLEDSAMYFCASSVVTGPYEQYFGPGTRLTVT.

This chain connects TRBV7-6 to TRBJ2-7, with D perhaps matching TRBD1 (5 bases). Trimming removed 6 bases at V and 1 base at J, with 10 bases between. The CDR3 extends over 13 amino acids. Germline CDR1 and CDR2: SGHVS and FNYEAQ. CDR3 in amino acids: CASSADSSYEQYF. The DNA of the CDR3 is TGTGCCAGCAGTGCAGACAGTTCCTACGAGCAGTACTTC.

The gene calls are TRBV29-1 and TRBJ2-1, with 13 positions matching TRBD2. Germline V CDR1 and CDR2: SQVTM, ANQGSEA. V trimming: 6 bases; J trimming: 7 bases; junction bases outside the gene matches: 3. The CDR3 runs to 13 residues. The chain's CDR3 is CSVPGLAGNEQFF. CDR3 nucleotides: TGCAGCGTGCCGGGACTAGCGGGGAATGAGCAGTTCTTC.

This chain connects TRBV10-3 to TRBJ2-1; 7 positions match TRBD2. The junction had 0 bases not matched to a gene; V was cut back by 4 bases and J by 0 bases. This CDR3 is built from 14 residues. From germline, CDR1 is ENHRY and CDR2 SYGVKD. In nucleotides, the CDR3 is TGTGCCATCAGTGGCGGGAGCTCCTACAATGAGCAGTTCTTC. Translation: CAISGGSSYNEQFF.

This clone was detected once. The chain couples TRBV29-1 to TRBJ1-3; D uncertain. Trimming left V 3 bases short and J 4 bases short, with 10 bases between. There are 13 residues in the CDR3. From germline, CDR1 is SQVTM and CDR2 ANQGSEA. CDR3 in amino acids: CSVDAGGGNTIYF. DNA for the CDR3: TGCAGCGTTGATGCCGGAGGGGGAAACACCATATATTTT.

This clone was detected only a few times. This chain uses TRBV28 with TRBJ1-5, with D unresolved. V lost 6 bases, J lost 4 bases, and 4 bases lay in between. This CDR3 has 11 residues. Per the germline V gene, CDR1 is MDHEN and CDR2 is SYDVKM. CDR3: CASSLNQPQHF. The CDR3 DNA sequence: TGTGCCAGCAGCCTTAATCAGCCCCAGCATTTT.

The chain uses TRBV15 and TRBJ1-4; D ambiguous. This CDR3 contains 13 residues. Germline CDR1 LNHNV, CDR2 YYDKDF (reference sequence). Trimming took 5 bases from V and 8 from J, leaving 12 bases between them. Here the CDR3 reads CATSPGSWEKLFF. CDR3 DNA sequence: TGTGCCACCAGCCCGGGGAGTTGGGAAAAACTGTTTTTT.

The CDR3 spells CASSPQGLKGGELFF. The DNA for the CDR3 is TGTGCCAGTAGTCCACAGGGGCTAAAGGGGGGGGAGCTGTTTTTT. The rearrangement joins TRBV19 to TRBJ2-2, with 7 bases aligning to TRBD1. Germline CDR1 and CDR2: LNHDA and SQIVND (reference sequence). V was clipped by 5 bases and J by 8 bases; unmatched bases: 11. The CDR3 has 15 residues.

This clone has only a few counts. The CDR3 DNA reads TGCAGCGTCGGGGGGGCTAGCTATGAGCAGTTCTTC. Residues: CSVGGASYEQFF. The chain couples TRBV29-1 to TRBJ2-1; TRBD2 agrees at 8 bases. The CDR3 covers 12 residues. Germline loops: CDR1 SQVTM, CDR2 ANQGSEA. The J segment lost 8 bases and the V segment lost 6 bases, leaving 6 bases of the junction unmatched.

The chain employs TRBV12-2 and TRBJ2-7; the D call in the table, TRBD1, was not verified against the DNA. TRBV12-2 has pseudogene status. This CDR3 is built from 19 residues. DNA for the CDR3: TGTGCAAGTCGCCCGATGGACCTGGGTGGGACAAAGAATACCTACGAGCAGTACTTC. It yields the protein CASRPMDLGGTKNTYEQYF.